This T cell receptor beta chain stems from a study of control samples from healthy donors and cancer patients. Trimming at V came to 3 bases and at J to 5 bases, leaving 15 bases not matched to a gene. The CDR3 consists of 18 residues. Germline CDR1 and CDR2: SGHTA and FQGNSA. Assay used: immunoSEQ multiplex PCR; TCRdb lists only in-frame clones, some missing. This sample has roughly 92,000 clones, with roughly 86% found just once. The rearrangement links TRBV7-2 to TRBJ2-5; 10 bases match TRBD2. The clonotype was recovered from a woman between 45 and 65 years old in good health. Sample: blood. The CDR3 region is CASSLNRASGGRGETQYF. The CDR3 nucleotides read TGTGCCAGCAGCTTGAATCGGGCTAGCGGGGGCCGGGGGGAGACCCAGTACTTC.